One sample yielded the 16 T cell receptor beta chains listed below, sequenced in a study of long-term antiretroviral therapy in people with HIV. Researchers report immunoSEQ v3.0 was run at survey level. Method: immunoSEQ multiplex PCR; TCRdb's copy keeps in-frame clones and lacks some. The sample consists of about 19,000 clones, approximately 84% of them appearing once. Sequencing was performed on unsorted PBMCs, taken 0.9 years after starting antiretroviral therapy. Receptor source: a man between 18 and 29 years old with HIV.

The rearrangement links TRBV2 to TRBJ1-5; no firm D call. The V gene's germline CDR1 is SNHLY and CDR2 FYNNEI. The CDR3 is made up of 15 amino acids. V gave up 2 bases and J gave up 0 bases, with 8 bases separating them. The DNA for the CDR3 is TGTGCCAGCAGTGAAAACAGTTATAGCAATCAGCCCCAGCATTTT. The encoded protein is CASSENSYSNQPQHF. Full variable domain (remainder filled in from reference TRBV2 and TRBJ1-5): EPEVTQTPSHQVTQMGQEVILRCVPISNHLYFYWYRQILGQKVEFLVSFYNNEISEKSEIFDDQFSVERPDGSNFTLKIRSTKLEDSAMYFCASSENSYSNQPQHFGDGTRLSIL.

This clone was seen a few times. The V and J genes are TRBV7-6 and TRBJ2-6, with no clear D. V dropped 3 bases and J dropped 0 bases, with 3 bases sitting between them. CDR1 is SGHVS, CDR2 FNYEAQ, per germline. This CDR3 spans 14 amino acids. The CDR3 nucleotides read TGTGCCAGCAGCTTTAGCTCTGGGGCCAACGTCCTGACTTTC. Encoded protein: CASSFSSGANVLTF.

This clone was detected once. The chain is built from TRBV5-1 and TRBJ2-5; no firm D call. V gave up 4 bases and J gave up 5 bases, with 15 bases separating them. This CDR3 has 14 amino acids. Germline CDR1 reads SGHRS; CDR2 reads YFSETQ. CDR3 loop: CASSPRLIRETQYF. The CDR3 coding sequence is TGCGCCAGCAGCCCTCGTTTGATTCGGGAGACCCAGTACTTC.

This sequence joins TRBV5-1 and TRBJ1-3, with D maybe TRBD1 (6 bases). Trimming cost V 0 bases and J 1 base, with 11 bases left between them. CDR3 length: 16 residues. Germline CDR1 reads SGHRS; CDR2 reads YFSETQ. The chain's CDR3 is CASSLGQGISGNTIYF. CDR3 DNA sequence: TGCGCCAGCAGCTTGGGGCAGGGGATATCTGGAAACACCATATATTTT.

The genes are TRBV7-8 and TRBJ2-4, with 15 nucleotides matching TRBD2. V gave up 5 bases and J gave up 2 bases; unmatched junction bases: 7. Germline CDR1 and CDR2: SGHVS and FQNEAQ. The CDR3 runs to 18 residues. For the CDR3, the DNA is TGTGCCAGCAGCCCCCGGACTAGCGGGGGGGCATCCAAAAACATTCAGTACTTC. Its translation is CASSPRTSGGASKNIQYF. Variable domain in full (rest from reference TRBV7-8 and TRBJ2-4): GAGVSQSPRYKVAKRGQDVALRCDPISGHVSLFWYQQALGQGPEFLTYFQNEAQLDKSGLPSDRFFAERPEGSVSTLKIQRTQQEDSAVYLCASSPRTSGGASKNIQYFGAGTRLSVL.

The chain has TRBV7-3 and TRBJ1-1; 11 nucleotides align to TRBD1. Trimming removed 5 bases from V and 3 bases from J; junction bases left unmatched: 2. This CDR3 contains 14 residues. Germline V gene data show CDR1 as SGHTA and CDR2 as FQGTGA. DNA for the CDR3: TGTGCCAGCAGCACGGGACAGGGGGACACTGAAGCTTTCTTT. It codes for CASSTGQGDTEAFF.

The chain employs TRBV18 and TRBJ1-2; D perhaps matches TRBD1 (6 bases). The CDR3 extends over 14 amino acids. V gave up 3 bases and J gave up 5 bases, with 13 bases separating them. Germline CDR1 and CDR2: KGHSH and LQKENI. The CDR3 DNA follows: TGTGCCAGCTCACCTGGACAGTTGGATTATGGCTACACCTTC. Translated, it gives CASSPGQLDYGYTF.

This sequence joins TRBV18 and TRBJ1-1; unclear D gene. Deletions cut 5 bases from V and 4 bases from J, with 11 bases between. CDR3 length: 13 amino acids. Germline loops: CDR1 KGHSH, CDR2 LQKENI. CDR3 region: CASSGTVGTEAFF. The CDR3 DNA follows: TGTGCCAGCTCAGGTACCGTTGGCACTGAAGCTTTCTTT.

Turning to this clone: One end of the junction fails to match germline, which may point to a read error. The rearrangement uses TRBV7-7 and TRBJ2-5; D is perhaps TRBD1 (7 bases). The CDR3 is 17 amino acids. Germline values: CDR1 SSHAT, CDR2 FNYEAQ (reference sequence). As DNA, the CDR3 is TGTGCTAGCAGCTTAGCGCAGGGGGGCGAGTACCAAGAGACCCAGTACTTC. This translates into CASSLAQGGEYQETQYF.

With respect to this clone: The junction differs from germline at one of its ends, possibly a read error. V is TRBV18 and J is TRBJ1-6; D is ambiguous. The germline CDR1 and CDR2 sequences are KGHSH and LQKENI. The CDR3 contains 15 residues. Here the CDR3 reads CASSPTGSSNSPLHF. CDR3 in DNA: TGTGCCAGCTCACCTACGGGGTCCTCTAATTCACCCCTCCACTTT.

This chain connects TRBV6-6 to TRBJ2-7; D is undetermined. Per germline, CDR1 MNHNY and CDR2 SVGAGI (reference sequence). V was shortened by 4 bases and J by 6 bases, with 13 bases between the two germline ends. This CDR3 is built from 13 residues. This chain's CDR3 is CASSSGPPLEQYF. The CDR3, as DNA: TGTGCCAGCAGTTCGGGTCCACCCCTCGAGCAGTACTTC.

The genes are TRBV6-6 and TRBJ2-2; 9 bases agree with TRBD2. This CDR3 contains 16 residues. Germline V lookup: CDR1 MNHNY, CDR2 SVGAGI (reference sequence). Losses at the gene ends were 1 base for V and 4 bases for J; bases not matched to a gene: 4. The CDR3 DNA sequence: TGTGCCAGCAGTTACTTGGGCGGGGGGGTCACCGGGGAGCTGTTTTTT. Residues: CASSYLGGGVTGELFF.

The chain has TRBV5-1 and TRBJ2-3; TRBD2 agrees at 9 bases. V lost 5 bases, J lost 1 base, and 8 bases stayed unmatched. The CDR3 totals 16 residues. Germline V CDR1 and CDR2: SGHRS, YFSETQ. The CDR3 sequence is CASRGSSSGGTDTQYF. CDR3 nucleotides: TGCGCCAGCAGGGGATCGTCTAGCGGGGGCACAGATACGCAGTATTTT.

This rearrangement joins TRBV28 to TRBJ1-2; 9 bases map to TRBD1. Germline V gene sequence: CDR1 MDHEN, CDR2 SYDVKM. CDR3 length equals 13 residues. V lost 9 bases to trimming and J lost 2 bases; unmatched junction nucleotides: 4. Here the CDR3 reads CASGQGQNYGYTF. CDR3 DNA sequence: TGTGCCAGTGGACAGGGGCAGAACTATGGCTACACCTTC.

The chain has TRBV14 and TRBJ1-6; D is perhaps TRBD1 (6 bases). The V gene lost 3 bases and the J gene lost 7 bases, with 22 bases spanning the gap. Per the germline V gene, CDR1 is SGHDN and CDR2 is FVKESK. CDR3 length: 18 residues. CDR3 coding DNA: TGTGCCAGCAGCCAGCATATGGGACATCCTCGAAAAAATTCACCCCTCCACTTT. This codes for CASSQHMGHPRKNSPLHF. The full variable domain, rest sourced from reference TRBV14 and TRBJ1-6, is EAGVTQFPSHSVIEKGQTVTLRCDPISGHDNLYWYRRVMGKEIKFLLHFVKESKQDESGMPNNRFLAERTGGTYSTLKVQPAELEDSGVYFCASSQHMGHPRKNSPLHFGNGTRLTVT.

The chain is built from TRBV11-2 and TRBJ2-5; 8 bases map to TRBD1. V was clipped by 6 bases and J by 2 bases; unmatched bases: 5. The CDR3 spans 14 residues. Germline values: CDR1 SGHAT, CDR2 FQNNGV. The CDR3: CASRETGGQETQYF. Written as DNA, the CDR3 is TGTGCCAGCAGGGAAACAGGGGGGCAAGAGACCCAGTACTTC.